The present T cell receptor beta chain was sequenced within a study of shared clonotypes between healthy human individuals. Cells designated naive CD8 were CD45RO-negative and were positively selected for CCR7, with terminally differentiated effector memory CD45RA+ cells excluded. A note on this clone: The antigen is not known.

Notes on the study in general: A reduction in generation probabilities was seen for non-shared clonotypes relative to those shared by all four donors. Tissue TCR repertoires likely differ from these blood-only repertoires.

Assay execution proceeded at the deep level. Each cell subset's genomic DNA was divided evenly among several immunoSEQ plates. Data came from immunoSEQ multiplex PCR; TCRdb stores just in-frame clones and leaves some out. The data show roughly 2.1 million clones, 85% to 95% seen once. The clonotype comes from a young man in good health. Some clones in this sample may be carry-over from other donors' samples. Material: naive CD8+ T cells from PBMCs.

CDR3 nucleotides: TGTGCCAGCAGTGACTCGATAACTAGCGGGAGGTCTCAAGAGACCCAGTACTTC. Its translation: CASSDSITSGRSQETQYF. This sequence joins TRBV6-4 and TRBJ2-5; 12 nucleotides align to TRBD2. The CDR3 has 18 residues. Losses at the gene ends were 0 bases for V and 2 bases for J; bases not matched to a gene: 7. Germline V lookup: CDR1 MRHNA, CDR2 SNTAGT.